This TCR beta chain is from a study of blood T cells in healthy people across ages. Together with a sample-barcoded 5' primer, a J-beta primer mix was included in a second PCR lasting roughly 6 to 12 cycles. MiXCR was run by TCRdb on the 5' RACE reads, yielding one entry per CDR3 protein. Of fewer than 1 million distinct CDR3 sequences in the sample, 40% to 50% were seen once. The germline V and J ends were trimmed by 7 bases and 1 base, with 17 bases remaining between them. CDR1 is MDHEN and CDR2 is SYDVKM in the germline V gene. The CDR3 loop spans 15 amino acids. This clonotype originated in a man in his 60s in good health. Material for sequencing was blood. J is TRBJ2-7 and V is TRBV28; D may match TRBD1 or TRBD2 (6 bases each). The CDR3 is CASTWGDISSYEQYF. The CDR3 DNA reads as TGTGCCAGCACCTGGGGGGACATATCATCCTACGAGCAGTACTTC.